The rows below give T cell receptor beta chains drawn from one sample of a study of patients and donors after allogeneic stem cell transplantation. Using its own MiXCR run on the RT-PCR reads, TCRdb lists one record per CDR3 protein. The sample lists about 87,000 distinct CDR3 sequences, roughly 5.1% occurring once. The sequencing input was blood, either unsorted or a sorted T cell fraction (not recorded which). The receptors originated from a human donor who was either an allogeneic HSCT recipient or a stem cell or donor lymphocyte infusion donor (not recorded which). It is not recorded whose cells these are; they may come from a transplant donor. Both conserved end residues are part of each CDR3.

V gene	J gene	CDR3 protein
TRBV5-1	TRBJ2-5	CASSSARGRWETQYF
TRBV19	TRBJ1-5	CASSSWQGASMRGNQPQHF
TRBV7-6	TRBJ2-7	CASSPGYTGGEQYF
TRBV18	TRBJ1-2	CASSPTGEVINGYTF
TRBV12-3/TRBV12-4	TRBJ2-4	CASERAGGNIQYF
TRBV12-3/TRBV12-4	TRBJ1-6	CASTRWRNDRRGSPLHF
TRBV3-1	TRBJ1-6	CASSSAASPLHF
TRBV12-3/TRBV12-4	TRBJ2-1	CASSRGAAPYNEQFF
TRBV11-2	TRBJ2-3	CASRPLGGRGDTQYF
TRBV27	TRBJ2-1	CASSLGRWGEQFF
TRBV9	TRBJ2-3	CASSVASQLTTDTQYF
TRBV2	TRBJ1-2	CASRGRGYLYGYTF
TRBV12-3/TRBV12-4	TRBJ2-1	CASSLSWSGSGHYNEQFF
TRBV7-2	TRBJ2-3	CASSLVFEDTQYF
TRBV10-3	TRBJ2-7	CAIWDPDSYEQYF
TRBV2	TRBJ2-2	CASSGLLGDTGELFF
TRBV20-1	TRBJ1-1	CSPRTYRGSVFF
TRBV19	TRBJ1-6	CASSIRAGQRSPLHF
TRBV6-1	TRBJ1-2	CASSQTRTGFGYTF
TRBV30	TRBJ1-1	CAWRMRGQGSTEAFF
TRBV7-2	TRBJ1-1	CASSSGLRSGEAFF